The 20 T cell receptor beta chains reported below all come from one sample, sequenced in a study of technical replicates of blood from several donors. Assay: immunoSEQ multiplex PCR; the TCRdb copy retains only in-frame clones and omits some. The sample shows about 66,000 clones, approximately 88% of them seen only once. The sequenced sample was PBMCs. These receptors all come from a human donor in good health. Some clones in this sample may be carry-over from other donors' samples.

This chain links TRBV7-9 with TRBJ1-1, with 8 bases identical to TRBD1. V gave up 2 bases and J gave up 4 bases; unmatched junction bases: 3. The CDR3 extends over 14 amino acids. Germline V gene sequence: CDR1 SEHNR, CDR2 FQNEAQ (reference sequence). The CDR3 loop reads CASSLQGALTEAFF. The CDR3 bases are TGTGCCAGCAGCTTACAGGGGGCGCTCACTGAAGCTTTCTTT.

The V call is TRBV5-6, the J call TRBJ2-5; D unclear. Germline CDR1 and CDR2: SGHDT and YYEEEE. V was clipped by 2 bases and J by 1 base, with 15 bases between them. There are 16 residues in the CDR3. The CDR3 protein is CASSFPTTGPQETQYF. In DNA form, the CDR3 reads TGTGCCAGCAGCTTCCCTACTACTGGTCCCCAAGAGACCCAGTACTTC.

This clone was detected only once. The chain couples TRBV7-9 to TRBJ2-5; 12 nucleotides align to TRBD2. CDR3 length equals 16 residues. Trimming took 4 bases from V and 5 from J; bases not matched to a gene: 8. From germline, CDR1 is SEHNR and CDR2 FQNEAQ (reference sequence). CDR3 in DNA: TGTGCCAGCAGCTCAGGACTAGCGGGGCTGGGGGAGACCCAGTACTTC. Residues: CASSSGLAGLGETQYF.

The V call is TRBV4-1, the J call TRBJ2-3; no clear D. Germline CDR1 MGHRA, CDR2 YSYEKL. This CDR3 spans 14 amino acids. The V end was cut by 6 bases, the J end by 1 base, with 11 bases between. The CDR3 spells CASRRQTGTDTQYF. The CDR3 nucleotides read TGCGCCAGCAGGAGGCAAACCGGCACAGATACGCAGTATTTT.

The chain employs TRBV5-1 and TRBJ2-1; no clear D. The germline CDR1 and CDR2 sequences are SGHRS and YFSETQ. V shed 0 bases and J shed 0 bases, with 10 bases lying between them. The CDR3 is 16 residues long. CDR3 sequence reads: CASSLGAHSSYNEQFF. The CDR3, as DNA: TGCGCCAGCAGCTTGGGGGCACACAGCTCCTACAATGAGCAGTTCTTC.

The V gene is TRBV4-3, the J gene TRBJ2-3; 7 bases agree with TRBD1. Trimming removed 0 bases from V and 1 base from J; junction bases left unmatched: 4. The CDR3 is 16 amino acids. Germline CDR1 reads LGHNA; CDR2 reads YSLEER. CDR3 amino acids: CASSQDWTGRTDTQYF. The DNA of the CDR3 is TGCGCCAGCAGCCAAGATTGGACAGGCCGCACAGATACGCAGTATTTT.

The V gene is TRBV5-6, the J gene TRBJ2-1, with a tentative D call TRBD1 (6 bases). The V gene's germline CDR1 is SGHDT and CDR2 YYEEEE. With 7 bases removed from V and 3 bases from J, the gap between germline ends came to 11 bases. The CDR3 has 13 residues. The chain's CDR3 is CASGQRGYNEQFF. In DNA, the CDR3 is TGTGCCAGCGGACAGCGCGGCTACAATGAGCAGTTCTTC.

In its sample, this clone was seen a few times. The chain employs TRBV5-7 and TRBJ2-7, with a tentative D call TRBD2 (5 bases). TRBV5-7 is noted as an ORF with a role that remains uncertain. V was cut by 0 bases and J by 3 bases, with 13 bases left in between. The CDR3 contains 15 residues. This CDR3 reads CASSLVDGEIYEQYF. CDR3 nucleotide sequence: TGTGCCAGCAGCTTGGTGGATGGGGAGATCTACGAGCAGTACTTC.

V gene TRBV5-4 combines with J gene TRBJ2-3; the D gene is possibly TRBD2 (6 bases). The V end was cut by 4 bases, the J end by 0 bases, with 15 bases between. CDR3 length: 16 amino acids. Germline CDR1 and CDR2: SGHNT and YYREEE (reference sequence). The DNA for the CDR3 is TGTGCCAGCAGCCTCCCTAGCGCCTCAAGCACAGATACGCAGTATTTT. It translates to CASSLPSASSTDTQYF.

This chain connects TRBV7-8 to TRBJ1-6; D is uncertain. This CDR3 is 14 amino acids long. Trimming cost V 7 bases and J 0 bases, with 7 bases left between them. CDR1 and CDR2 (germline): SGHVS, FQNEAQ. The CDR3 loop reads CASTGSSYNSPLHF. CDR3 bases: TGTGCCAGCACGGGGAGCTCCTATAATTCACCCCTCCACTTT.

The chain carries TRBV6-6 and TRBJ2-5; 12 nucleotides line up with TRBD2. Germline values: CDR1 MNHNY, CDR2 SVGAGI (reference sequence). CDR3 size: 16 residues. Trimming took 2 bases from V and 3 from J; bases not matched to a gene: 4. CDR3 sequence reads: CASSYTSGGLKETQYF. CDR3 sequence (DNA): TGTGCCAGCAGTTACACTAGCGGGGGGCTAAAAGAGACCCAGTACTTC.

This chain joins TRBV5-1 and TRBJ2-3, with TRBD2 identical over 9 bases. Looked up from germline, CDR1 is SGHRS and CDR2 is YFSETQ. V gave up 5 bases and J gave up 4 bases; unmatched junction bases: 5. This CDR3 is 14 amino acids long. The CDR3 spells CASSSGGGSDTQYF. The CDR3 bases are TGCGCCAGCAGTAGCGGGGGAGGATCAGATACGCAGTATTTT.

The V and J genes are TRBV7-9 and TRBJ1-5; D not certain. V lost 1 base and J 9 bases, leaving 7 bases between the germline ends. In germline, CDR1 is SEHNR, CDR2 FQNEAQ (reference sequence). CDR3 length equals 12 residues. The CDR3 DNA is TGTGCCAGCAGCTTAGAGAGCCGGCCCCAGCATTTT. It encodes CASSLESRPQHF.

This chain uses TRBV7-2 with TRBJ2-2, with 8 bases aligning to TRBD2. The CDR3 is 15 residues long. The germline CDR1 and CDR2 sequences are SGHTA and FQGNSA. Trimming took 5 bases from V and 7 from J; bases not matched to a gene: 9. CDR3 loop: CASSVQAGGDGELFF. CDR3 nucleotides: TGTGCCAGCAGCGTCCAGGCGGGGGGAGACGGGGAGCTGTTTTTT.

This clone was seen a few times. The rearrangement joins TRBV5-1 to TRBJ2-5, with TRBD1 identical over 12 bases. Losses at the gene ends were 5 bases for V and 4 bases for J; bases not matched to a gene: 6. The germline gives CDR1 SGHRS, CDR2 YFSETQ. The CDR3 extends over 15 amino acids. This CDR3 reads CASRRDRGRGETQYF. CDR3 nucleotide sequence: TGCGCCAGCAGGCGGGACAGGGGGCGCGGAGAGACCCAGTACTTC.

The V call is TRBV7-9, the J call TRBJ1-2; weak D call: TRBD1 (5 bases). Germline loops: CDR1 SEHNR, CDR2 FQNEAQ (reference sequence). Trimming took off 5 bases at V and 4 bases at J, with 14 bases between the two ends. The CDR3 has 14 amino acids. CDR3 coding DNA: TGTGCCAGCAGCCAAACAGGAGTAATCTATGGCTACACCTTC. Translated, it gives CASSQTGVIYGYTF.

CDR3 bases: TGTGCCAGCAGCTTAAAGACTAGCGGGGGGGCGTGGGCAGATACGCAGTATTTT. Its protein product is CASSLKTSGGAWADTQYF. This rearrangement joins TRBV7-2 to TRBJ2-3; 14 nucleotides match TRBD2. The germline gives CDR1 SGHTA, CDR2 FQGNSA. The junction had 8 bases not matched to a gene; V was cut back by 2 bases and J by 4 bases. The CDR3 runs 18 residues.

V gene TRBV2 combines with J gene TRBJ2-5, with D possibly TRBD2 on 6 matching bases. The ends were cut back, 9 bases at V and 2 bases at J, with 13 bases in the middle. The CDR3 has 13 residues. Germline V gives CDR1 SNHLY, CDR2 FYNNEI. The CDR3 DNA sequence: TGTGCCAGGACCGTAGCGGCGCAAGAGACCCAGTACTTC. It codes for CARTVAAQETQYF.

This rearrangement joins TRBV2 to TRBJ2-3; 16 bases match TRBD2. The germline V gene encodes CDR1 SNHLY and CDR2 FYNNEI. The CDR3 contains 16 residues. V was pared by 8 bases and J by 9 bases, with 11 bases of the junction left unmatched. Here the CDR3 reads CASSPGLAGGPETQYF. The DNA of the CDR3 is TGTGCCAGCTCTCCGGGACTAGCGGGAGGGCCCGAGACGCAGTATTTT. Looking up the rest from reference TRBV2 and TRBJ2-3 gives the full variable domain: EPEVTQTPSHQVTQMGQEVILRCVPISNHLYFYWYRQILGQKVEFLVSFYNNEISEKSEIFDDQFSVERPDGSNFTLKIRSTKLEDSAMYFCASSPGLAGGPETQYFGPGTRLTVL.

The chain is built from TRBV19 and TRBJ2-7; 9 bases line up with TRBD1. The CDR3 loop spans 13 amino acids. V shed 3 bases, J shed 3 bases, and the junction held 0 bases outside the gene matches. Germline CDR1 is LNHDA and CDR2 is SQIVND (reference sequence). Here the CDR3 reads CASSMTGGYEQYF. The CDR3 nucleotides read TGTGCCAGTAGTATGACAGGGGGCTACGAGCAGTACTTC.